A selection of T cell receptor beta chains follows, all from one sample in a study of blood T cell repertoires in COVID-19. Assay: immunoSEQ multiplex PCR; the TCRdb copy retains only in-frame clones and omits some. The sample has roughly 200,000 clones; nearly 90% are singletons. The material sequenced was peripheral blood. Source of these receptors: a man aged 50 or older with acute or convalescent COVID-19. CDR3s include the opening cysteine and the closing phenylalanine or tryptophan. A D gene is named only where the DNA matches it firmly. Only some rows state a clone size, as once, few, many or a class for expanded clones.

TRBV10-3	-	TRBJ2-2	-	TGTGCCATCAGTGACCCGAAAGGGGCTGACACCGGGGAGCTGTTTTTT	CAISDPKGADTGELFF
TRBV4-2	-	TRBJ1-1	-	TGTGCCAGCAGCCAAGATCAGCGGGGGTACACTGAAGCTTTCTTT	CASSQDQRGYTEAFF
TRBV6-1	-	TRBJ1-2	-	TGTGCCAGCAGTGGACCTACCTTGGGACATTTTAACTATGGCTACACCTTC	CASSGPTLGHFNYGYTF
TRBV6-6	TRBD2	TRBJ2-1	-	TGTGCCAGCAGTGCGGGGGGGTCCATCCACAATGAGCAGTTCTTC	CASSAGGSIHNEQFF
TRBV20-1	TRBD2	TRBJ2-1	-	TGCAGTGCCAGTGGCGCGGCTAGCGGGAGTGGAGAGCAGTTCTTC	CSASGAASGSGEQFF
TRBV10-3	TRBD2	TRBJ2-2	-	TGTGCCATCAGTGAGTCGCAGTTGAGAGCGGGGACCGGGGAGCTGTTTTTT	CAISESQLRAGTGELFF
TRBV6-5	-	TRBJ1-2	-	TGTGCCAGCAGCCGCGGACAGAACTATGGCTACACCTTC	CASSRGQNYGYTF
TRBV7-2	-	TRBJ1-5	-	TGTGCCAGCAGCTTAAACCGCGAGCCCCAGCATTTT	CASSLNREPQHF
TRBV2	TRBD1	TRBJ2-1	-	TGTGCCAGCAGGGACAGGGGAGGGTACAATGAGCAGTTCTTC	CASRDRGGYNEQFF
TRBV11-1	TRBD1	TRBJ2-7	-	TGTGCCAGCAGCTTCGAGGACAGGGCCCCCTACGAGCAGTACTTC	CASSFEDRAPYEQYF
TRBV10-1	TRBD1	TRBJ1-4	-	TGCGCCAGGATTACAGGGGACGATCTGGAAAAACTGTTTTTT	CARITGDDLEKLFF
TRBV5-6	TRBD2	TRBJ2-5	-	TGTGCCAGCAGCCGACGTGGACTAGCGGGACAAGAGACCCAGTACTTC	CASSRRGLAGQETQYF
TRBV9	TRBD1	TRBJ1-2	-	TGTGCCAGCAGCGTGACAGGGGGCAACTATGGCTACACCTTC	CASSVTGGNYGYTF
TRBV10-3	TRBD2	TRBJ2-2	-	TGTGCCATCAGGGGGCAGGGAGGGGCCGGGGAGCTGTTTTTT	CAIRGQGGAGELFF
TRBV6-2/TRBV6-3	-	TRBJ1-1	once	TGTGCCAGCAGCCTGACAGCGAACACTGAAGCTTTCTTT	CASSLTANTEAFF
TRBV6-6	TRBD2	TRBJ2-2	few	TGTGCCAGCAGCATGACTAGCGGGGGGGCCGGGGAGCTGTTTTTT	CASSMTSGGAGELFF
TRBV18	TRBD1	TRBJ1-5	-	TGTGCCAGCTCACCGGCCGCAGGGGGAGATCAGCCCCAGCATTTT	CASSPAAGGDQPQHF
TRBV28	-	TRBJ1-5	-	TGTGCCAGCAGTCTAACAGGGACCGGACGGCCCCAGCATTTT	CASSLTGTGRPQHF
TRBV6-5	TRBD1	TRBJ1-5	-	TGTGCCAGCAGTTACTCCGACAGGGTGGGCAATCAGCCCCAGCATTTT	CASSYSDRVGNQPQHF
TRBV30	-	TRBJ1-6	once	TGTGCCTGGAGGGGACAATATAATTCACCCCTCCACTTT	CAWRGQYNSPLHF
TRBV19	-	TRBJ1-1	-	TGTGCCAGTAGCGGACACTTGAACACTGAAGCTTTCTTT	CASSGHLNTEAFF
TRBV14	-	TRBJ1-2	-	TGTGCCAGCAGCCTGGGGGTAGGACAGTATGGCTACACCTTC	CASSLGVGQYGYTF
TRBV2	TRBD2	TRBJ2-7	-	TGTGCCAGCAGTGAAATAGCGGGAGACGAGCAGTACTTC	CASSEIAGDEQYF
TRBV5-1	-	TRBJ2-5	-	TGCGCCAGCAGCTCCAGGGCCTCAGAGACCCAGTACTTC	CASSSRASETQYF
TRBV9	TRBD1	TRBJ2-2	-	TGTGCCAGCAGCGGGCAGGGGACAGCCGGGGAGCTGTTTTTT	CASSGQGTAGELFF
TRBV7-2	-	TRBJ1-1	-	TGTGCCAGCAGCTCAAATCCGGCGACAGCGACAATTGAAGCTTTCTTT	CASSSNPATATIEAFF
TRBV28	-	TRBJ1-4	-	TGTGCCAGCAGTAGAACAGGCGCTGCAACTAATGAAAAACTGTTTTTT	CASSRTGAATNEKLFF
TRBV4-2	TRBD2	TRBJ2-2	-	TGTGCCAGCAGCCAAGATAAGCGGGAGGGTTTAGGGGGCGGGGAGCTGTTTTTT	CASSQDKREGLGGGELFF
TRBV4-1	TRBD2	TRBJ2-7	-	TGCGCCAGTAAGCGGGAGGCCTACTCCTACGAGCAGTACTTC	CASKREAYSYEQYF
TRBV5-8	TRBD1	TRBJ1-1	-	TGTGCCAGCCCACCACCCGACAGGGGGCTTATCACTGAAGCTTTCTTT	CASPPPDRGLITEAFF
TRBV19	TRBD2	TRBJ2-3	-	TGTGCCAGTAGTATAAGGACTAGCGGGACAGATACGCAGTATTTT	CASSIRTSGTDTQYF
TRBV11-2	TRBD2	TRBJ2-5	-	TGTGCCAGCAGCAACACGCTAGCGGGAGGGCAAGAGACCCAGTACTTC	CASSNTLAGGQETQYF
TRBV13	TRBD2	TRBJ2-3	-	TGTGCCAGCAGCCAACTAGCGGGAGGGCCGAATACGCAGTATTTT	CASSQLAGGPNTQYF
TRBV30	-	TRBJ2-1	-	TGTGCCTGGGCGGGACTGTGGGGCAATGAGCAGTTCTTC	CAWAGLWGNEQFF
TRBV10-3	-	TRBJ2-5	-	TGTGCCATCAGACCCCTAGAGGGTGAGACCCAGTACTTC	CAIRPLEGETQYF
TRBV12-5	TRBD1	TRBJ1-2	-	TGTGCTAGTGGGCCGGGTTACAGGGGGCTTGCGGGCTACACCTTC	CASGPGYRGLAGYTF
TRBV21-1	-	TRBJ1-5	-	TGTGCCAGCAGCAAAAAGGGGGTGAGGGGTCATCAGCCCCAGCATTTT	CASSKKGVRGHQPQHF
TRBV19	TRBD1	TRBJ2-5	-	TGTGCCAGTAGTATCGTTCCCGGACAGGGAGAGACCCAGTACTTC	CASSIVPGQGETQYF
TRBV20-1	TRBD1	TRBJ1-4	-	TGCAGTGCTAGTGGGGACAGCACTAATGAAAAACTGTTTTTT	CSASGDSTNEKLFF
TRBV4-1	-	TRBJ1-6	-	TGCGCCAGCAGCCAGCAGGAAGGACCCCTCCACTTT	CASSQQEGPLHF
TRBV5-5	-	TRBJ2-7	-	TGTGCCAGCAGCCCAGACAGGACCTACGAGCAGTACTTC	CASSPDRTYEQYF
TRBV7-8	-	TRBJ2-5	-	TGTGCCAGCAGCTTACCGGCAGGGGCTCGTGAGACCCAGTACTTC	CASSLPAGARETQYF
TRBV28	TRBD1	TRBJ1-5	-	TGTGCCAGCAGACAAGACAGGGGAAATCAGCCCCAGCATTTT	CASRQDRGNQPQHF
TRBV3-1/TRBV3-2	TRBD1	TRBJ1-5	-	TGTGCCAGCAGCCACAGGGGGTTCGATCAGCCCCAGCATTTT	CASSHRGFDQPQHF
TRBV28	TRBD1	TRBJ1-3	-	TGTGCCAGCAGTCCAGGGGACAGAAGAGGTGGAAACACCATATATTTT	CASSPGDRRGGNTIYF
TRBV29-1	TRBD1	TRBJ1-2	-	TGCAGCGTTCGAAAGATGGGACAGGGTGACTATGGCTACACCTTC	CSVRKMGQGDYGYTF
TRBV7-2	TRBD2	TRBJ2-1	-	TGTGCCAGCAGCTTTCGCCTAGCGGGGAAAAATGAGCAGTTCTTC	CASSFRLAGKNEQFF
TRBV28	-	TRBJ1-1	-	TGTGCCAGCAGTCGCGGGCTCCGGAACTGGGAAGCTTTCTTT	CASSRGLRNWEAFF
TRBV12-3/TRBV12-4	-	TRBJ2-5	-	TGTGCCAGCAGTTTGGGGGACTTCCAGTACTTC	CASSLGDFQYF
TRBV7-3	-	TRBJ2-1	-	TGTGCCAGCAGCTTATACAGGAGCTCCTACAATGAGCAGTTCTTC	CASSLYRSSYNEQFF
TRBV29-1	-	TRBJ2-7	-	TGCAGCGTTGGAGGGTACGAGCAGTACTTC	CSVGGYEQYF
TRBV15	-	TRBJ1-1	-	TGTGCCACCAGCAGAGATCGTTTGAACACTGAAGCTTTCTTT	CATSRDRLNTEAFF
TRBV7-8	-	TRBJ1-4	-	TGTGCCAGCAGCCTACCCCGCCAGGGCCCGACTAATGAAAAACTGTTTTTT	CASSLPRQGPTNEKLFF
TRBV7-3	TRBD1	TRBJ1-1	-	TGTGCCAGCAGCTTTTCCGGGACAGAGAACACTGAAGCTTTCTTT	CASSFSGTENTEAFF
TRBV11-2	-	TRBJ1-3	-	TGTGCCAGCAGTTCACGCCCAGACTGGATCTCTGGAAACACCATATATTTT	CASSSRPDWISGNTIYF
TRBV6-1	-	TRBJ1-3	-	TGTGCCAGCAGTGAAGCCCACCCGACAGGCCTCTCTGGAAACACCATATATTTT	CASSEAHPTGLSGNTIYF
TRBV28	TRBD2	TRBJ2-7	-	TGTGCCAGCAGTTGGGCGGGAGGACTCTACGAGCAGTACTTC	CASSWAGGLYEQYF
TRBV5-4	TRBD1	TRBJ2-1	-	TGTGCCAGCAGCTTCCGCGGACAGGGCCTGGATGAGCAGTTCTTC	CASSFRGQGLDEQFF
TRBV19	-	TRBJ2-7	-	TGTGCCAGTAGTACGCAGGGGCAAACCTACGAGCAGTACTTC	CASSTQGQTYEQYF
TRBV6-2/TRBV6-3	-	TRBJ1-2	-	TGTGCCAGCAGTTACCTCCAAGTACTTGGCTACACCTTC	CASSYLQVLGYTF